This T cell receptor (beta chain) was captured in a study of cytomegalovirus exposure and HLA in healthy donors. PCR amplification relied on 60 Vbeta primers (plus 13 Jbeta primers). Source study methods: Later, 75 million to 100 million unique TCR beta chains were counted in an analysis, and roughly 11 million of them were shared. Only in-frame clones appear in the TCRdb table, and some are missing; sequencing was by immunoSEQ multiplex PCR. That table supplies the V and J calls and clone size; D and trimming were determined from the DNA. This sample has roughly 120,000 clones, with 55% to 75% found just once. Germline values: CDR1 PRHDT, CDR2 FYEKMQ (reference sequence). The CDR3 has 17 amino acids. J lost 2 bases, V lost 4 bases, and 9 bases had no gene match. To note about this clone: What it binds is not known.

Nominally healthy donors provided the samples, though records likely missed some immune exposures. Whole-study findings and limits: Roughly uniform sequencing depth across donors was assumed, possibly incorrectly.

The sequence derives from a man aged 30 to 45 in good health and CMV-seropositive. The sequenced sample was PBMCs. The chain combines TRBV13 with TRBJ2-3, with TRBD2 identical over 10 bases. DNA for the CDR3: TGTGCCAGCAGCTCCCCTAGGAGCGGGAGGGCCACAGATACGCAGTATTTT. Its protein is CASSSPRSGRATDTQYF.